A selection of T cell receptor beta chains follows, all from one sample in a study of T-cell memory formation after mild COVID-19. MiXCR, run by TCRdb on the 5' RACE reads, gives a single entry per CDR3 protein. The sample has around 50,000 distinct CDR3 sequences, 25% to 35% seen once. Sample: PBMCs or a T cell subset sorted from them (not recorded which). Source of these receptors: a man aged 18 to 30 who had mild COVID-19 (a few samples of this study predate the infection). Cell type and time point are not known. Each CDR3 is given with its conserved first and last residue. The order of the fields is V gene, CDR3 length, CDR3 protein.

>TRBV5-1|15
CASSAGWGADSPLHF
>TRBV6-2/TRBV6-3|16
CASSYSKREGSDEQYF
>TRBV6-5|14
CASSYGGRGNEQFF
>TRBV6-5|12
CASSWNQETQYF
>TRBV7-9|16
CASSTTGTGETQAQHF
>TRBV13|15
CASSPSRGRSYEQYF
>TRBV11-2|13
CASSLQPSDTQYF
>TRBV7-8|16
CASSRVPTPIYNEQFF
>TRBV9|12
CASSTTDNEQFF
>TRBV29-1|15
CSGLGSGGVTGELFF
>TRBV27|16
CASGTGTVYSNQPQHF
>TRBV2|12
CASSASGGELFF
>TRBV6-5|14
CASSYRAGSTEAFF
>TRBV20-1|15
CSARPGGGWYTEAFF
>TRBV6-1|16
CASRGLLSGAYYIQYF
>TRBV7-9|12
CASSLFGDTQYF
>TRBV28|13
CASSTPAETEAFF
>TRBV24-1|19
CATSDPQRDRTTRHNEQFF
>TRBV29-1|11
CSVPGGNEQFF
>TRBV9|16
CASSAKGGQMNTEAFF
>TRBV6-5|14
CASSYVAGDYEQYF
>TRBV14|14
CASSQLSTGRLQYF
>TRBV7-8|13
CASYSGGGDTQYF
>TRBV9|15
CASSVARDYRNEQFF
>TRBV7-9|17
CASSFGTGDMISYGYTF
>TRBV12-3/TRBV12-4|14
CAINRGQNTNGYTF
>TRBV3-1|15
CASSQPGTPGETQYF
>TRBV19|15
CASSIDPDEHYGYTF
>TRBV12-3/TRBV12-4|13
CASTDPQGTGYTF
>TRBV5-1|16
CASTPNRRTSNQPQHF
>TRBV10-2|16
CASSENPGNSNQPQHF
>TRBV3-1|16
CASSSTGAFPFNEQFF
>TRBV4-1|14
CASSPWGSNQPQHF
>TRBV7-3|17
CASSSPLAGRTPGSCFF
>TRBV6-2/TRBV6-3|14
CASSFEGTVYGYTF
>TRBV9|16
CASSVATSGLNNEQFF
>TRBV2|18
CASRLTHLTGGRDTEAFF
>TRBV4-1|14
CASSQFGNTGELFF
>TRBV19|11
CASSFSLQTFF
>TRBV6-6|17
CASSGTWDRGSADTQYF
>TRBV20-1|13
CSARTVNSYEQYF
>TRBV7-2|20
CASSLSPGQGAIKNSYEQYF
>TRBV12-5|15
CASLFSGGYTDTQYF
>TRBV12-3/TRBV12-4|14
CASRPGTVSYEQYF
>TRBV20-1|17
CSARVFVRGGTTDTQYF
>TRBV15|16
CATSRDMLSSYNEQFF
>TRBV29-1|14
CSVIKSDSKNIQYF
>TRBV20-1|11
CSIPGDDEQYF
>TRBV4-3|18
CASSHIRGERTSTDTQYF
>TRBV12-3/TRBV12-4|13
CASSHSIDAEAFF
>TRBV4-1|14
CASSQETGTGELFF
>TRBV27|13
CASSSRPDYEQYF
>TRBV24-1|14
CATSDRGSPDTQYF
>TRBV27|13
CASCMGSNQPQHF
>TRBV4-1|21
CASSQRPPGQAGSATTGELFF
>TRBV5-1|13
CASSPVGNEKLFF
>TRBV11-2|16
CASSLESGLSTDTQYF